These 20 T cell receptor beta chains share one sample of origin, sequenced in a study of molecular identifiers for immune sequencing clone quantification. TCRdb called the PCR reads again in MiXCR, with one record for every CDR3 protein. The table records about half a million distinct CDR3 sequences, about 26% of them present only once. Sequenced input: naive CD8+ T cells from blood, with Jurkat cell RNA spiked in. Subset here: FACS-sorted CD8+CD4-CCR7+CD45RA+ naive T cells. The receptors were gathered from a human donor in good health. Some libraries in this study had Jurkat cell RNA spiked in.

V gene TRBV12-5 combines with J gene TRBJ1-1; a possible D gene is TRBD1 (5 bases). Trimming removed 2 bases at V and 3 bases at J, with 19 bases between. This CDR3 spans 17 amino acids. Germline V CDR1 and CDR2: LGHNT, FRNRAP. CDR3 in amino acids: CASGLLRGDVSHTEAFF. CDR3 nucleotides: TGTGCTAGTGGTTTGCTCCGGGGGGACGTCTCTCACACTGAAGCTTTCTTT.

The V call is TRBV20-1, the J call TRBJ2-1; 8 nucleotides align to TRBD1. CDR3 length equals 18 residues. After removal of 3 bases from V and 4 bases from J, the junction contained 17 bases not matched to a gene. CDR1 and CDR2 from the germline V gene are DFQATT and SNEGSKA (reference sequence). CDR3 amino acids: CSASDDRTGRLPYNEQFF. CDR3 sequence (DNA): TGCAGTGCTAGCGATGATCGGACAGGGCGACTACCTTACAATGAGCAGTTCTTC.

The chain couples TRBV4-3 to TRBJ2-3, with 8 nucleotides matching TRBD2. V was pared by 1 base and J by 5 bases, with 11 bases of the junction left unmatched. Germline V gene sequence: CDR1 LGHNA, CDR2 YSLEER. The CDR3 spans 17 residues. This CDR3 reads CASSQVGTAGGIDTQYF. For the CDR3, the DNA is TGCGCCAGCAGCCAAGTTGGGACTGCGGGGGGAATAGATACGCAGTATTTT.

J is TRBJ1-5 and V is TRBV10-3, with D possibly matching TRBD1 (6 bases). In germline, CDR1 is ENHRY, CDR2 SYGVKD. V was cut by 5 bases and J by 1 base, with 9 bases left in between. The CDR3 runs 14 residues. CDR3 in amino acids: CAISPGQSNQPQHF. CDR3 nucleotide sequence: TGTGCCATCAGTCCCGGACAGAGCAATCAGCCCCAGCATTTT.

J is TRBJ2-3 and V is TRBV9; D call uncertain. The CDR3 is 14 residues long. Germline V gene data show CDR1 as SGDLS and CDR2 as YYNGEE. V was trimmed by 3 bases and J by 1 base, leaving 9 bases between them. This chain's CDR3 is CASSDDGRTDTQYF. The CDR3 DNA sequence: TGTGCCAGCAGCGACGACGGACGCACAGATACGCAGTATTTT.

This clonotype was detected ten times or more. The chain joins TRBV28 to TRBJ2-5, with 10 positions matching TRBD2. V lost 5 bases and J lost 3; bases outside the gene matches: 6. This CDR3 region has 15 residues. In germline, CDR1 is MDHEN, CDR2 SYDVKM. The DNA for the CDR3 is TGTGCCAGCAGTGACAGACTAGCGGGTAAAGAGACCCAGTACTTC. Residues: CASSDRLAGKETQYF. Full variable domain (rest looked up from reference TRBV28 and TRBJ2-5): DVKVTQSSRYLVKRTGEKVFLECVQDMDHENMFWYRQDPGLGLRLIYFSYDVKMKEKGDIPEGYSVSREKKERFSLILESASTNQTSMYLCASSDRLAGKETQYFGPGTRLLVL.

V is TRBV12-3 or TRBV12-4 and J is TRBJ1-4, with D possibly matching TRBD1 (5 bases). CDR3 length equals 16 residues. Between the trimmed V and J ends, which lost 3 bases and 2 bases, there was a span of 13 bases. The CDR3 nucleotides read TGTGCCAGCAGTTTGAGGCCAGGGCTGACTAATGAAAAACTGTTTTTT. Translating it yields CASSLRPGLTNEKLFF.

Comments on this clonotype: A much larger clone differs from this one at a single base, so this may be a read error. This rearrangement joins TRBV30 to TRBJ2-7, with 11 bases fitting TRBD1. Germline CDR1 reads GTSNPN; CDR2 reads SVGIG (reference sequence). CDR3 length equals 16 residues. CDR3 in amino acids: CARSVRRTGGLYEQYF. Written as DNA, the CDR3 is TGTGCCAGGAGTGTTAGGAGGACAGGGGGCCTGTACGAGCAGTACTTC.

This clonotype appeared many times. The chain couples TRBV14 to TRBJ2-4; D is perhaps TRBD1 (5 bases). Trimming shortened V by 2 bases and J by 0 bases, and 8 bases separated the two germline ends. CDR3 size: 15 residues. The germline V gene encodes CDR1 SGHDN and CDR2 FVKESK. The CDR3 sequence is CASSQKGLAKNIQYF. The CDR3 DNA is TGTGCCAGCAGCCAAAAGGGGCTAGCCAAAAACATTCAGTACTTC.

This clonotype has a count of ten or more. J is TRBJ2-1 and V is TRBV9; D is unresolved. The germline gives CDR1 SGDLS, CDR2 YYNGEE. Deletions cut 0 bases from V and 3 bases from J, with 10 bases between. The CDR3 runs to 15 residues. CDR3 sequence reads: CASSVAEANYNEQFF. For the CDR3, the DNA is TGTGCCAGCAGCGTAGCTGAGGCTAACTACAATGAGCAGTTCTTC.

Comment on this clonotype: This may arise from a read error, as a much more abundant clone is one base away. This chain connects TRBV25-1 to TRBJ2-7; D is ambiguous. The V gene's germline CDR1 is MGHDK and CDR2 SYGVNS. The CDR3 loop spans 14 amino acids. Trimming pared 3 bases from V and 5 bases from J, leaving 14 bases between. DNA of the CDR3: TGTGCCAGCAGTGATTATACAATCTTTGACGAGCAGTACTTC. It specifies CASSDYTIFDEQYF.

This clonotype was observed at least ten times. The gene calls are TRBV7-6 and TRBJ2-3, with 10 bases lining up with TRBD1. The CDR3 has 14 residues. J lost 6 bases, V lost 4 bases, and 4 bases had no gene match. Germline CDR1 and CDR2: SGHVS and FNYEAQ. Here the CDR3 reads CASSSTGGWDTQYF. In DNA form, the CDR3 reads TGTGCCAGCAGCTCGACAGGGGGCTGGGATACGCAGTATTTT.

As for this clonotype: This may be a read error, as it is one base from a much larger clone. The chain recombines TRBV7-2 with TRBJ2-3; 10 bases fit TRBD2. The length of the CDR3 is 15 residues. Germline CDR1 reads SGHTA; CDR2 reads FQGNSA. Trimming cost V 5 bases and J 5 bases; bases outside gene matches: 7. This CDR3 is CASSISAGGVDTQYF. DNA for the CDR3: TGTGCCAGCAGCATCTCAGCGGGGGGGGTAGATACGCAGTATTTT.

This clonotype was detected many times. V gene TRBV20-1 combines with J gene TRBJ1-1; no clear D. V was shortened by 4 bases and J by 0 bases, with 12 bases between the two germline ends. This CDR3 has 14 residues. CDR1 and CDR2 from the germline V gene are DFQATT and SNEGSKA (reference sequence). The CDR3 DNA reads as TGCAGTGCTAACACCGAGGGCCTGAACACTGAAGCTTTCTTT. This sequence encodes CSANTEGLNTEAFF.

The chain recombines TRBV6-1 with TRBJ1-6, with D uncertain. The CDR3 runs 13 residues. The ends were cut back, 3 bases at V and 9 bases at J, with 9 bases in the middle. Germline V gene data show CDR1 as MNHNS and CDR2 as SASEGT. The CDR3 coding sequence is TGTGCCAGCAGTGATTTTCGGGGTTCACCCCTCCACTTT. This encodes CASSDFRGSPLHF.

This clonotype was observed a handful of times. The chain recombines TRBV24-1 with TRBJ2-3; TRBD1 or TRBD2 may be the D gene (5 bases each). Germline CDR1 KGHDR, CDR2 SFDVKD. The germline V and J ends were trimmed by 5 bases and 4 bases, with 12 bases remaining between them. This CDR3 has 14 amino acids. The CDR3 DNA reads as TGTGCCACCAGTGTGGGGGTAATGGCAGATACGCAGTATTTT. Its translation: CATSVGVMADTQYF.

This clonotype was detected ten times or more. The chain has TRBV6-1 and TRBJ1-5, with D unresolved. Trimming removed 7 bases at V and 0 bases at J, with 13 bases between. CDR3 length equals 15 residues. CDR1 is MNHNS, CDR2 SASEGT, per germline. The CDR3 reads CASIWTEVSNQPQHF. The CDR3 coding sequence is TGTGCCAGCATTTGGACTGAGGTTAGCAATCAGCCCCAGCATTTT.

On this clonotype itself: Compared with germline, one end of the junction differs, possibly owing to a read error. This chain joins TRBV5-3 and TRBJ2-7; TRBD1 matches at 7 bases. TRBV5-3 is an ORF, with its function uncertain. This CDR3 has 12 amino acids. DNA of the CDR3: TGTGCCAGCAGCTTGACAGGGCCCGAGCAGCACTTC. Translation: CASSLTGPEQHF.

The CDR3 spells CASSYWDRAHEQYF. The DNA of the CDR3 is TGTGCCAGCAGTTACTGGGACAGGGCTCACGAGCAGTACTTC. The chain employs TRBV6-2 or TRBV6-3 and TRBJ2-7; 9 bases are a match to TRBD1. This CDR3 spans 14 amino acids. V trimming: 1 base; J trimming: 5 bases; junction bases outside the gene matches: 3. Germline lookup yields CDR1 MNHEY and CDR2 SVGEGT.

This clonotype has at least ten counts. The J gene is TRBJ2-1, the V gene TRBV2; TRBD2 agrees at 13 bases. CDR1 and CDR2 from the germline V gene are SNHLY and FYNNEI. The CDR3 spans 13 residues. The junction had 0 bases not matched to a gene; V was cut back by 9 bases and J by 4 bases. Written as DNA, the CDR3 is TGTGCCAGGGGACTAGCGGGATACAATGAGCAGTTCTTC. Amino acids: CARGLAGYNEQFF.